Below are 18 T cell receptor beta chains sequenced from a single sample in a study of tumor-infiltrating lymphocytes in primary liver carcinoma. Starting from 500 ng of total RNA, TCR beta cDNA was produced with a primer in the constant region. Three nested multiplex PCR rounds, a slightly modified ARM-PCR, produced the libraries for TCR beta. The first two PCR rounds used TRBV1-TRBV30 primers with a Cbeta primer, about 9 cycles each. Via MiXCR, TCRdb re-called the multiplex PCR reads, giving one row per CDR3 protein. The sample consists of some 320,000 distinct CDR3 sequences, 60% to 80% of them appearing once. Both blood RNA, taken from unsorted whole blood, and germline DNA were extracted. Sequenced input: peripheral blood. These receptor sequences come from a middle-aged man with primary liver carcinoma and hepatitis B virus infection.

The chain has TRBV7-8 and TRBJ2-7; maybe TRBD2 (6 bases). Germline assignment: CDR1 SGHVS and CDR2 FQNEAQ. This CDR3 contains 14 residues. The V gene lost 1 base and the J gene lost 4 bases, with 11 bases spanning the gap. CDR3 bases: TGTGCCAGCAGCTTAGAGCGGGTTTCGTACGAGCAGTACTTC. This gives the protein CASSLERVSYEQYF. The whole variable domain, filled in from reference TRBV7-8 and TRBJ2-7, reads GAGVSQSPRYKVAKRGQDVALRCDPISGHVSLFWYQQALGQGPEFLTYFQNEAQLDKSGLPSDRFFAERPEGSVSTLKIQRTQQEDSAVYLCASSLERVSYEQYFGPGTRLTVT.

The chain couples TRBV6-5 to TRBJ2-4; 8 bases are shared with TRBD2. Germline CDR1 is MNHEY and CDR2 is SVGAGI. V shed 5 bases, J shed 0 bases, and the junction held 9 bases outside the gene matches. The CDR3 runs 17 residues. The CDR3: CASSPFSGVIAKNIQYF. The CDR3 bases are TGTGCCAGCAGTCCCTTTAGCGGGGTTATAGCCAAAAACATTCAGTACTTC.

This clonotype occurred a few times. This may arise from a read error, as a much more abundant clone is one base away. The J gene is TRBJ2-1, the V gene TRBV29-1, with unresolved D. There are 13 residues in the CDR3. Trimming stripped 7 bases from V and 0 bases from J, with 10 bases between. The germline CDR1 and CDR2 sequences are SQVTM and ANQGSEA. CDR3 in amino acids: CSGRDVSYNEQFF. The CDR3 DNA reads TGCAGCGGAAGAGATGTCTCCTACAATGAGCAGTTCTTC.

Details on this clonotype: Because the CDR3 is missing its conserved closing phenylalanine or tryptophan, this is likely a read error. This chain uses TRBV29-1 with TRBJ2-7; no reliable D call. The CDR3 length is 12 residues. Germline V gives CDR1 SQVTM, CDR2 ANQGSEA. Trimming took off 4 bases at V and 8 bases at J, with 15 bases between the two ends. CDR3 in DNA: TGCAGCGTTGCCCCGACAAGGCTCCAGCAGTACCTC. Protein product: CSVAPTRLQQYL.

In regard to this clonotype: This may arise from a read error, as a much more abundant clone is one base away. The chain employs TRBV14 and TRBJ2-3; either TRBD1 or TRBD2 may supply D (5 bases each). The CDR3 spans 15 residues. CDR1 is SGHDN, CDR2 FVKESK, per germline. Trimming stripped 4 bases from V and 2 bases from J, with 13 bases between. The CDR3, as DNA: TGTGCCAGCAGCCCTCGGACCGGGACCACAGATACGCAGTATTTT. As protein: CASSPRTGTTDTQYF.

The chain links TRBV29-1 to TRBJ1-2; 7 bases match TRBD1. CDR3 length: 13 residues. V lost 5 bases to trimming and J lost 8 bases; unmatched junction nucleotides: 11. Germline V gives CDR1 SQVTM, CDR2 ANQGSEA. CDR3 sequence (DNA): TGCAGCGTTTATGTAGGGGGCTCCATGGGCTACACCTTC. This sequence encodes CSVYVGGSMGYTF.

The chain combines TRBV11-3 with TRBJ2-1; possibly TRBD2 for D (6 bases). The germline V gene has CDR1 SGHNT and CDR2 YENEEA. The CDR3 length is 16 residues. V was clipped by 3 bases and J by 5 bases, with 17 bases between them. The CDR3 DNA follows: TGTGCCAGCAGCTTGGTCAGCAGTGGAGGGGACAATGAGCAGTTCTTC. Translating it yields CASSLVSSGGDNEQFF.

The rearrangement links TRBV11-2 to TRBJ2-3; the match to TRBD1 covers 9 bases. Trimming took 5 bases from V and 3 from J; bases not matched to a gene: 6. The CDR3 extends over 15 amino acids. Looked up from germline, CDR1 is SGHAT and CDR2 is FQNNGV. The CDR3 protein is CASSITGGVTDTQYF. The CDR3 coding sequence is TGTGCCAGCAGCATTACAGGGGGCGTTACAGATACGCAGTATTTT.

The genes are TRBV2 and TRBJ2-7, with D possibly being TRBD1 or TRBD2 (5 bases each). The CDR3 is 16 residues long. Trimming cost V 0 bases and J 2 bases, with 14 bases left between them. Germline V gene sequence: CDR1 SNHLY, CDR2 FYNNEI. The CDR3 spells CASSEALGDSAYEQYF. CDR3 bases: TGTGCCAGCAGTGAAGCGCTGGGGGATTCAGCCTACGAGCAGTACTTC.

Concerning this clonotype: The CDR3 does not close with the conserved phenylalanine or tryptophan, likely indicating a read error. CDR3 nucleotide sequence: TGTGCCAGCCGCTTAGGGGGGGACGGCAGCTCACCCCTCCACCTT. As protein: CASRLGGDGSSPLHL. The V gene is TRBV7-9, the J gene TRBJ1-6; weak D call: TRBD1 (6 bases). CDR3 length: 15 residues. From germline, CDR1 is SEHNR and CDR2 FQNEAQ (reference sequence).

For this clonotype: A clone one base away is much larger, so this may be a read error. The chain couples TRBV6-5 to TRBJ2-7; D may be TRBD2 (5 bases). The CDR3 covers 15 residues. Germline CDR1 MNHEY, CDR2 SVGAGI. CDR3 residues: CVIGRLRGPTYEQYF. The CDR3 bases are TGTGTCATCGGGCGACTCCGCGGGCCTACCTACGAGCAGTACTTC.

This clonotype was observed a single time. A read error may explain this, as a much larger clone is one base away. The chain has TRBV12-3 or TRBV12-4 and TRBJ2-3; tentatively, D is TRBD1 (6 bases). This CDR3 spans 14 amino acids. CDR3 protein: CASTPGHTHDRQYF. The DNA for the CDR3 is TGTGCCAGCACCCCGGGACACACGCACGATAGGCAGTATTTT.

The chain joins TRBV6-2 or TRBV6-3 to TRBJ2-7, with D perhaps TRBD2 (6 bases). Looked up from germline, CDR1 is MNHEY and CDR2 is SVGEGT. This CDR3 is built from 13 residues. The ends were cut back, 10 bases at V and 7 bases at J, with 20 bases in the middle. CDR3 in amino acids: CAITLAREREQYF. The CDR3, as DNA: TGTGCCATCACCCTAGCGCGAGAAAGGGAGCAGTACTTC.

This clonotype has only a few counts. The chain couples TRBV10-3 to TRBJ1-5, with D perhaps TRBD1 (6 bases). The germline V gene encodes CDR1 ENHRY and CDR2 SYGVKD. V was cut by 9 bases and J by 1 base, with 10 bases left in between. This CDR3 is built from 13 residues. The DNA for the CDR3 is TGTGCCATTGCAGGGGTGAGCAATCAGCCCCAGCATTTT. Residues: CAIAGVSNQPQHF.

The gene calls are TRBV4-2 and TRBJ2-1, with TRBD2 matching 8 bases. The CDR3 is 18 amino acids. In germline, CDR1 is LGHNA, CDR2 YNFKEQ. V gave up 0 bases and J gave up 3 bases; unmatched junction bases: 10. The CDR3 spells CASSQEMTGGPGYNEQFF. The CDR3 region has the DNA TGTGCCAGCAGCCAAGAGATGACGGGAGGGCCGGGCTACAATGAGCAGTTCTTC.

A remark on this clonotype: At one of its ends the junction is not consistent with the germline gene, which may arise from a read error. The chain joins TRBV4-1 to TRBJ2-6; D perhaps matches TRBD1 (7 bases). Germline V gene sequence: CDR1 MGHRA, CDR2 YSYEKL. CDR3 length equals 16 residues. CDR3 nucleotide sequence: TGTGCCAGCAGCCACGTCCGGGTGGAGGGGGCCAACATCCTGACTTTC. It yields the protein CASSHVRVEGANILTF.

Remarks on this clonotype: A read error is possible here, since a much larger clone lies one base away. The V gene is TRBV29-1, the J gene TRBJ2-1; D remains unclear. The CDR3 length is 11 residues. V was clipped by 3 bases and J by 13 bases, with 13 bases between them. CDR1 SQVTM and CDR2 ANQGSEA come from the germline V gene. The CDR3 loop reads CSVDSEVAQFF. Here the CDR3 DNA reads TGCAGCGTTGACAGTGAAGTAGCCCAGTTCTTC.

Of note for this clonotype: A read error may explain this, as a much larger clone is one base away. The chain links TRBV12-3 or TRBV12-4 to TRBJ2-2; 7 bases align to TRBD1. CDR3 length: 12 amino acids. The V gene end was trimmed by 10 bases and the J gene end by 6 bases; junction bases not matched to a gene: 5. This chain's CDR3 is CAKGGKAGELFF. In DNA form, the CDR3 reads TGTGCCAAAGGGGGCAAGGCCGGGGAGCTGTTTTTT.